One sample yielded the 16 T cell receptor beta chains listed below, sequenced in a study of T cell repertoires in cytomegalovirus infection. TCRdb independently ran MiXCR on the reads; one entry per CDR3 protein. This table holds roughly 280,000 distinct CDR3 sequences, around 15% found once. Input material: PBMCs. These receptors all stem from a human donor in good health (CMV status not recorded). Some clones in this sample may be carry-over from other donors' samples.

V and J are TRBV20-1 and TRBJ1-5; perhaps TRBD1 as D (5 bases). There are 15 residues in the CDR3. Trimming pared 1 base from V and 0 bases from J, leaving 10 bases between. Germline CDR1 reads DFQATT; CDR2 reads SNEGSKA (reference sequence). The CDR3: CSARVLTDSNQPQHF. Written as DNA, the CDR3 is TGCAGTGCTAGAGTTCTGACAGATAGCAATCAGCCCCAGCATTTT.

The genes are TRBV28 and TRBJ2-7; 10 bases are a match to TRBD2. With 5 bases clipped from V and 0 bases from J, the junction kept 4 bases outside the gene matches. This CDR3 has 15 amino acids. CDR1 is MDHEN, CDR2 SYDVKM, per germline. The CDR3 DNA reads TGTGCCAGCAGTCTTAGCGGGAGGAGCTCCTACGAGCAGTACTTC. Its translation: CASSLSGRSSYEQYF.

CDR3 region: CASPVGLRNYGYTF. CDR3 DNA sequence: TGTGCCAGCCCTGTGGGGTTGCGAAACTATGGCTACACCTTC. The chain links TRBV7-2 to TRBJ1-2; D unresolved. Germline V gene data show CDR1 as SGHTA and CDR2 as FQGNSA. This CDR3 region has 14 residues. Trimming pared 8 bases from V and 2 bases from J, leaving 15 bases between. Supplemented by reference TRBV7-2 and TRBJ1-2, the full variable domain reads GAGVSQSPSNKVTEKGKDVELRCDPISGHTALYWYRQSLGQGLEFLIYFQGNSAPDKSGLPSDRFSAERTGGSVSTLTIQRTQQEDSAVYLCASPVGLRNYGYTFGSGTRLTVV.

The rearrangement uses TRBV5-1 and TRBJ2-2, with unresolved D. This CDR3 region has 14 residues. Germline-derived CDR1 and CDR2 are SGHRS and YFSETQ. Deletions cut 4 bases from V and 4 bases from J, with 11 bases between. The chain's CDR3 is CASSDVGGTGELFF. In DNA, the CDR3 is TGCGCCAGCAGCGACGTGGGTGGCACCGGGGAGCTGTTTTTT.

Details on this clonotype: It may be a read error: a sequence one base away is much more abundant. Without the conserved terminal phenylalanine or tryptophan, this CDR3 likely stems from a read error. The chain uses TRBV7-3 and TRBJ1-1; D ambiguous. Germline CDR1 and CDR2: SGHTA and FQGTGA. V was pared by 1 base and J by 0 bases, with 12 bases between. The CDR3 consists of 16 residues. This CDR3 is CASSLKGWVVNTEAFL. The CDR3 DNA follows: TGTGCCAGCAGCTTAAAAGGGTGGGTGGTGAACACTGAAGCTTTCCTT.

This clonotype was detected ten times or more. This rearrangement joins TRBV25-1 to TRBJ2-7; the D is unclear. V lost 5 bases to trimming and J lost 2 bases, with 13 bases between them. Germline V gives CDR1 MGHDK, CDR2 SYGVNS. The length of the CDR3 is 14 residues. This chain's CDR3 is CASSPDGFTYEQYF. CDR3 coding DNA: TGTGCCAGCAGTCCCGACGGCTTTACCTACGAGCAGTACTTC.

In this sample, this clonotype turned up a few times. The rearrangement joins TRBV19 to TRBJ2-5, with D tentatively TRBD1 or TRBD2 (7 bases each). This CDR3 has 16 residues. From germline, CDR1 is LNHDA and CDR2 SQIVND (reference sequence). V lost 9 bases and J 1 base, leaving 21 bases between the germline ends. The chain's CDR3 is CARPYGGDRPQETQYF. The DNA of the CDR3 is TGTGCCAGGCCCTATGGGGGGGACAGACCCCAAGAGACCCAGTACTTC.

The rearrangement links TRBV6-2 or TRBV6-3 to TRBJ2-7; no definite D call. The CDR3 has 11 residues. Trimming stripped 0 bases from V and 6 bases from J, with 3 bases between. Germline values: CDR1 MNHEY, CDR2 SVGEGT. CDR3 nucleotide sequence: TGTGCCAGCAGTTACTCGACCGAGCAGTACTTC. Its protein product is CASSYSTEQYF.

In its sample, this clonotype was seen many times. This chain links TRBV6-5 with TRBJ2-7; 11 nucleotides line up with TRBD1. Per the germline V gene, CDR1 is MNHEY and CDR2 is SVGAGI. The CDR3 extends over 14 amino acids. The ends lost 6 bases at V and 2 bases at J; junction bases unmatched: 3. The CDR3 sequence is CASRPGQGAYEQYF. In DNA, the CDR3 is TGTGCCAGCAGACCGGGACAGGGGGCCTACGAGCAGTACTTC.

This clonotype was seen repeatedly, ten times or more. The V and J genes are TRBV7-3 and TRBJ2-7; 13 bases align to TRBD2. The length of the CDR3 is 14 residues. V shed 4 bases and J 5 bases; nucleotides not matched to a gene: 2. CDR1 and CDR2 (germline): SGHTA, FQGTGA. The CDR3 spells CASSSGLAGNEQYF. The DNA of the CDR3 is TGTGCCAGCAGCTCGGGACTAGCGGGAAACGAGCAGTACTTC.

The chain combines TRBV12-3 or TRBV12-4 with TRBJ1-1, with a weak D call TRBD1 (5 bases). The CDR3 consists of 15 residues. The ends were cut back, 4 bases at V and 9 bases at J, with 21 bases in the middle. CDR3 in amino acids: CASSSLTQGQGKAFF. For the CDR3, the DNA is TGTGCCAGCAGTTCCCTGACCCAGGGTCAAGGAAAAGCTTTCTTT.

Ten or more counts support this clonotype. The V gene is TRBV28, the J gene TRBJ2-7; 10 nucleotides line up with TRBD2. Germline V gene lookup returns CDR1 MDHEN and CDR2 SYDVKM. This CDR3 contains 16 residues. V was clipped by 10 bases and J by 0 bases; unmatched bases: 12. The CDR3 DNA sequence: TGTGCCACCAAACTAGCGGGGAAACCAAGCTCCTACGAGCAGTACTTC. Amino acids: CATKLAGKPSSYEQYF.

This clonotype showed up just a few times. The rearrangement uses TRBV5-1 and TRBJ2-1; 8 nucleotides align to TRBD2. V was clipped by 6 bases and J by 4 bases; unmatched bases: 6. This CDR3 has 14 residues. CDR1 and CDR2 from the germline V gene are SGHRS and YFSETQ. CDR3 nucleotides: TGCGCCAGCAATGAGCGGGAGTCTTACAATGAGCAGTTCTTC. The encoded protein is CASNERESYNEQFF.

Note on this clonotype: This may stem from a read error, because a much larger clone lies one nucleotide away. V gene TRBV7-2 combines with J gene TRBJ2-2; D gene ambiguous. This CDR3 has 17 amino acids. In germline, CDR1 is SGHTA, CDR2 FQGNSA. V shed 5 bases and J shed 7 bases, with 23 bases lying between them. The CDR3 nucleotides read TGTGCCAGCAGCGTAATTCCCAGCTGGTTGGGCATCGGGGAGCTGTTTTTT. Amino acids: CASSVIPSWLGIGELFF.

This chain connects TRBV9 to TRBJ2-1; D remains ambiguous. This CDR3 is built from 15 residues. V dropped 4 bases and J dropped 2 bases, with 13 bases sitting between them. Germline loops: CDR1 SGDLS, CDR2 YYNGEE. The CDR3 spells CASSTSLRPYNEQFF. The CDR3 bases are TGTGCCAGCAGCACGTCCCTTCGGCCCTACAATGAGCAGTTCTTC.

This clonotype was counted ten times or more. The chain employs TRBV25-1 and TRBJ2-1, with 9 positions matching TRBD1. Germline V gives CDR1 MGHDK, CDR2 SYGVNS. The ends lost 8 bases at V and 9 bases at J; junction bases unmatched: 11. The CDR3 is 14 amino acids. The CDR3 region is CASSGTGLTIEQFF. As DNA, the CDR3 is TGTGCCAGCTCGGGGACAGGGCTTACGATTGAGCAGTTCTTC. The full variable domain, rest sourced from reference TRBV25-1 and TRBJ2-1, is EADIYQTPRYLVIGTGKKITLECSQTMGHDKMYWYQQDPGMELHLIHYSYGVNSTEKGDLSSESTVSRIRTEHFPLTLESARPSHTSQYLCASSGTGLTIEQFFGPGTRLTVL.